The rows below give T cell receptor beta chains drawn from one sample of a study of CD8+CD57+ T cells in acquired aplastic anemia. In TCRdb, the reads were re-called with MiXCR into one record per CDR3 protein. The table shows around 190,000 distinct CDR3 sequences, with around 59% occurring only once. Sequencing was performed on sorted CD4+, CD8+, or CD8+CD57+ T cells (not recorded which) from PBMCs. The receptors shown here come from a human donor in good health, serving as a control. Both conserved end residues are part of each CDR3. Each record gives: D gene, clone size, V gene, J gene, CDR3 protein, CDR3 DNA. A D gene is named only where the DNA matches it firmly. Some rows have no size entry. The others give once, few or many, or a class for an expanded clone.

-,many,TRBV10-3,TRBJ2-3,CAISESSGTDTQYF,TGTGCCATCAGTGAGTCGAGTGGAACAGATACGCAGTATTTT
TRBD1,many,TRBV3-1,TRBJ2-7,CASSPDLDRAYYEQYF,TGTGCCAGCAGCCCCGACTTGGACAGGGCCTACTACGAGCAGTACTTC
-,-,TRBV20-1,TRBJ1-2,CSAIVTYGYTF,TGCAGTGCTATAGTGACCTATGGCTACACCTTC
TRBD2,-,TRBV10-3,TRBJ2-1,CAISESSGGHRNEQFF,TGTGCCATCAGTGAGTCTAGCGGGGGGCACAGGAATGAGCAGTTCTTC
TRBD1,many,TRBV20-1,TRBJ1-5,CSARDSTGGDQPQHF,TGCAGTGCTAGAGATTCAACAGGGGGGGATCAGCCCCAGCATTTT
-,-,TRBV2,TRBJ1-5,CASSPDIYPNQPQHF,TGTGCCAGCTCACCAGACATCTACCCCAATCAGCCCCAGCATTTT
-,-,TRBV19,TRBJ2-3,CASRSGSWYTDTQYF,TGTGCCAGTAGATCAGGTTCCTGGTACACAGATACGCAGTATTTT
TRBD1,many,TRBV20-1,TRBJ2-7,CSATSGTGTSYEQYF,TGCAGTGCTACCTCCGGGACAGGAACGTCCTACGAGCAGTACTTC
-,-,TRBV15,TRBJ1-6,CATSRDPPVSSYNSPLHF,TGTGCCACCAGCAGAGATCCTCCGGTGAGCTCCTATAATTCACCCCTCCACTTT
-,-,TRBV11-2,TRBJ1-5,CASSPWDSNQPQHF,TGTGCCAGCAGCCCTTGGGACAGCAATCAGCCCCAGCATTTT
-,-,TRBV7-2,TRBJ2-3,CASSLGSPTITDTQYF,TGTGCCAGCAGCTTAGGTTCTCCAACAATTACAGATACGCAGTATTTT
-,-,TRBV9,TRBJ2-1,CASSLRPGGRNNEQFF,TGTGCCAGCAGCCTACGTCCGGGGGGCCGCAACAATGAGCAGTTCTTC
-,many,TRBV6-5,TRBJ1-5,CASTRGPGQPQHF,TGTGCCAGCACTCGGGGTCCAGGGCAGCCCCAGCATTTT
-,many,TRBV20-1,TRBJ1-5,CSASVLTAPRPQHF,TGCAGTGCCAGCGTGCTAACAGCCCCGAGGCCCCAGCATTTT
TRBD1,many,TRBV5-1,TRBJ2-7,CASSPDREEQYF,TGCGCCAGCAGCCCGGACAGGGAAGAGCAGTACTTC
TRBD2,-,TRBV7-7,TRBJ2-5,CASGPTRGGQETQYF,TGTGCTAGCGGTCCTACTAGGGGAGGGCAAGAGACCCAGTACTTC
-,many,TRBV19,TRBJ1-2,CASSLESTGPGYTF,TGTGCCAGTAGTCTCGAGTCAACAGGGCCTGGCTACACCTTC
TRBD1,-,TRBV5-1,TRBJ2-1,CASSLGQGLSYNEQFF,TGCGCCAGCAGCCTCGGACAGGGGCTCTCCTACAATGAGCAGTTCTTC
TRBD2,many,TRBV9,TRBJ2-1,CASSVFALAGSSEQFF,TGTGCCAGCAGCGTATTTGCCCTAGCGGGGTCGAGTGAGCAGTTCTTC
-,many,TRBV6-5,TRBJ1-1,CASRTRITGRTEAFF,TGTGCCAGCAGGACTCGGATAACAGGCCGAACTGAAGCTTTCTTT
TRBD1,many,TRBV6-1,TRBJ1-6,CASSVTGQGESPLHF,TGTGCCAGCAGTGTTACGGGACAGGGAGAATCACCCCTCCACTTT
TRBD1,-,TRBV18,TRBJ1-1,CASSLRGQGSNTEAFF,TGTGCCAGCTCACTCAGAGGACAGGGAAGTAACACTGAAGCTTTCTTT
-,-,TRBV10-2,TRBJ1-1,CASRGRQNTEAFF,TGCGCCAGCCGGGGCAGACAGAACACTGAAGCTTTCTTT
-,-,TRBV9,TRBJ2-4,CASSVAAGADIQYF,TGTGCCAGCAGCGTAGCGGCGGGGGCGGACATTCAGTACTTC
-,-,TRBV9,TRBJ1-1,CASSFGTSAPGGGGEAFF,TGCGCCAGCAGCTTCGGGACTAGCGCCCCCGGGGGAGGCGGTGAAGCTTTCTTT
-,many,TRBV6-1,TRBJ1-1,CASSPGPNTEAFF,TGTGCCAGCAGCCCCGGTCCGAACACTGAAGCTTTCTTT
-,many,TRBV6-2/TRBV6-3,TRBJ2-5,CASSWRPRETQYF,TGTGCCAGCAGTTGGCGACCGAGAGAGACCCAGTACTTC
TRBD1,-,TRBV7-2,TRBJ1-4,CASSRDRGMSNEKLFF,TGTGCCAGCAGCAGGGACAGGGGGATGAGTAATGAAAAACTGTTTTTT
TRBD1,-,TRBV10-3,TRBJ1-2,CAISAPRDRGYDYGYTF,TGTGCCATCAGTGCACCAAGGGACAGGGGGTACGACTATGGCTACACCTTC
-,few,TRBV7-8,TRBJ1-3,CASSPRRSGNTIYF,TGTGCCAGCAGCCCCAGGAGATCTGGAAACACCATATATTTT
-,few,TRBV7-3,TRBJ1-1,CASSFWGNTEAFF,TGTGCCAGCAGTTTCTGGGGGAACACTGAAGCTTTCTTT
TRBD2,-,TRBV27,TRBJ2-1,CASCLAGFYNEQFF,TGTGCCAGCTGTCTAGCGGGGTTCTACAATGAGCAGTTCTTC
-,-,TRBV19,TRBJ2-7,CASSIRKGPYEQYF,TGTGCCAGTAGTATTAGAAAGGGTCCCTACGAGCAGTACTTC
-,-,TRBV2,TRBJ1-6,CASSDCRGNSPLHF,TGTGCCAGCAGTGATTGCAGGGGCAATTCACCCCTCCACTTT
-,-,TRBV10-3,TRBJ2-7,CASPGTPDFYEQYF,TGTGCCAGCCCAGGGACACCGGACTTCTACGAGCAGTACTTC
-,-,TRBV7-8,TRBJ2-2,CASSLNRDRVTGELFF,TGCGCCAGCAGCTTAAACAGGGACCGGGTCACCGGGGAGCTGTTTTTT
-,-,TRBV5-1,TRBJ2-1,CASSLGGTRGFSYNEQFF,TGCGCCAGCAGCTTGGGGGGAACACGGGGTTTCTCCTACAATGAGCAGTTCTTC
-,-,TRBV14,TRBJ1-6,CASSPQAVSPLHF,TGTGCCAGCAGCCCCCAAGCCGTTTCACCCCTCCACTTT
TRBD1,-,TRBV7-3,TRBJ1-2,CASSLGQGAWDYGYTF,TGTGCCAGCAGCTTAGGACAGGGGGCATGGGACTATGGCTACACCTTC
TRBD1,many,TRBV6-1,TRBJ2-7,CASSSGTGNYEQYF,TGTGCCAGCAGTTCCGGGACAGGGAACTACGAGCAGTACTTC
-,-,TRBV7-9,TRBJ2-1,CASSWGRYNEQFF,TGTGCCAGCAGCTGGGGACGGTACAATGAGCAGTTCTTC
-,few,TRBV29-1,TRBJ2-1,CSVVYNEQFF,TGCAGCGTTGTGTACAATGAGCAGTTCTTC
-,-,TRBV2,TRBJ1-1,CASSLGRPEAFF,TGTGCCAGCAGTTTGGGGAGGCCTGAAGCTTTCTTT
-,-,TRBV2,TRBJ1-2,CASIAGGMRYGYTF,TGTGCCAGCATCGCAGGAGGGATGCGGTATGGCTACACCTTC
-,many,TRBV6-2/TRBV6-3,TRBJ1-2,CASSYWVSYGYTF,TGTGCCAGCAGTTACTGGGTTAGCTATGGCTACACCTTC
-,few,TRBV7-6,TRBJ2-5,CASSSRDRQETQYF,TGTGCCAGCAGCTCACGGGACCGACAAGAGACCCAGTACTTC
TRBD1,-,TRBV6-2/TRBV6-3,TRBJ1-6,CASSYSGWTGGASLHF,TGTGCCAGCAGTTACTCCGGGTGGACAGGGGGCGCATCCCTCCACTTT
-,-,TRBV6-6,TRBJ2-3,CASRLQALCTDTQYF,TGTGCCAGCAGGTTACAGGCTTTATGCACAGATACGCAGTATTTT
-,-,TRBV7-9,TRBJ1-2,CASSLSPPGDGYTF,TGTGCCAGCAGCTTATCTCCCCCCGGGGATGGCTACACCTTC
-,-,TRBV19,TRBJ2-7,CASSPPDPWGEQYF,TGCGCCAGCAGCCCCCCGGACCCCTGGGGCGAGCAGTACTTC
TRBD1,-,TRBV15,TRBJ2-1,CATSRGLRDSEQFF,TGTGCCACCAGCAGAGGATTGAGGGACAGTGAGCAGTTCTTC
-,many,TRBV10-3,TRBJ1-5,CAISESKAGIASNQPQHF,TGTGCCATCAGTGAGTCGAAGGCTGGGATCGCTAGCAATCAGCCCCAGCATTTT
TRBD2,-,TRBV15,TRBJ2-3,CATSRDRRGGPDAQYF,TGTGCCACCAGCAGAGACAGGCGGGGGGGCCCAGATGCGCAGTATTTT
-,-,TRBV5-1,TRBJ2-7,CASGLGQRSSDEQYF,TGCGCCAGCGGCTTGGGGCAGAGATCTTCCGACGAGCAGTACTTC
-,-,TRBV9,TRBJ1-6,CASSVPNSPLHF,TGTGCCAGCAGCGTGCCCAATTCACCCCTCCACTTT
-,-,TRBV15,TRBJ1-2,CATSKPPAGSYGYTF,TGTGCCACCAGCAAACCCCCGGCGGGCAGCTATGGCTACACCTTC
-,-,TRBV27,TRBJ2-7,CASGGRGSYEQYF,TGTGCCAGCGGTGGGAGGGGGTCCTACGAGCAGTACTTC
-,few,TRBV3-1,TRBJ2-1,CASSQRQDSYNEQFF,TGTGCCAGCAGCCAACGACAGGATTCCTACAATGAGCAGTTCTTC